A selection of T cell receptor beta chains follows, all from one sample in a study of blood T cell repertoires in COVID-19. Using immunoSEQ multiplex PCR, the repertoire was profiled, and TCRdb retains in-frame clones only, with some absent. The data hold 190,000 or so clones, with more than 80% observed a single time. Material for sequencing was PBMCs or T cells enriched from blood (not recorded which). These receptor sequences come from a man between 35 and 55 years old who had recovered from COVID-19. Both conserved end residues are part of each CDR3. A D gene is named only where the DNA matches it firmly. Clone sizes are given selectively: once, few, many, or a class where the clone is expanded.

V	D	size	J	CDR3	DNA
TRBV7-9	NA	NA	TRBJ1-2	CASSPQGVQYGYGYTF	TGTGCCAGCAGCCCCCAAGGGGTGCAGTACGGGTATGGCTACACCTTC
TRBV4-1	TRBD1	NA	TRBJ1-2	CASSQDSTGLFGYTF	TGCGCCAGCAGCCAAGATTCGACAGGGTTATTTGGCTACACCTTC
TRBV7-2	NA	NA	TRBJ1-2	CASSLKGGGRGYTF	TGTGCCAGCAGCCTCAAAGGCGGGGGAAGGGGCTACACCTTC
TRBV27	NA	NA	TRBJ2-7	CASSLAGRPYEQYF	TGTGCCAGCAGTTTGGCAGGGCGTCCGTACGAGCAGTACTTC
TRBV12-2	NA	NA	TRBJ2-5	CASRLEASGRTVQTQYF	TGTGCAAGTCGCTTAGAGGCTAGCGGGAGGACGGTCCAGACCCAGTACTTC
TRBV10-2	NA	NA	TRBJ2-7	CASTRGREYEQYF	TGCGCCAGCACCCGGGGACGGGAGTACGAGCAGTACTTC
TRBV2	TRBD1	NA	TRBJ1-4	CASSVLGTGDEKLFF	TGTGCCAGCAGTGTCTTGGGGACAGGGGATGAAAAACTGTTTTTT
TRBV24-1	NA	NA	TRBJ2-7	CATSDRQTYEQYF	TGTGCCACCAGTGATCGACAGACGTACGAGCAGTACTTC
TRBV6-6	TRBD1	NA	TRBJ1-1	CASSRQGAKTEAFF	TGTGCCAGCAGTCGACAGGGGGCGAAAACTGAAGCTTTCTTT
TRBV6-5	TRBD1	NA	TRBJ1-2	CASRRDSSNYGYTF	TGTGCCAGCAGGAGGGACAGCTCTAACTATGGCTACACCTTC
TRBV12-5	NA	few	TRBJ1-1	CASGRREDTEAFF	TGTGCTAGTGGTCGGAGGGAGGACACTGAAGCTTTCTTT
TRBV2	NA	NA	TRBJ1-1	CASRSSGRVGAFF	TGTGCCAGCAGGAGCAGTGGCCGGGTTGGAGCTTTCTTT
TRBV6-5	NA	NA	TRBJ2-1	CASRGTQGHEQFF	TGTGCCAGCCGCGGAACACAGGGACATGAGCAGTTCTTC
TRBV9	NA	NA	TRBJ2-5	CASSVDPSWRETQYF	TGTGCCAGCAGCGTAGACCCTAGTTGGCGGGAGACCCAGTACTTC
TRBV7-2	NA	few	TRBJ1-1	CASSLVAANTEAFF	TGTGCCAGCAGCTTAGTGGCCGCGAACACTGAAGCTTTCTTT
TRBV6-2/TRBV6-3	TRBD2	once	TRBJ2-3	CASSQPGGGTDTQYF	TGTGCCAGCAGCCAGCCGGGGGGGGGCACAGATACGCAGTATTTT
TRBV7-8	TRBD1	many	TRBJ2-1	CASSPRTDRVGIKGFF	TGTGCCAGCAGCCCGAGGACCGACAGGGTCGGGATTAAGGGGTTCTTC
TRBV10-3	TRBD2	NA	TRBJ2-7	CAISESLTSGYEQYF	TGTGCCATCAGTGAGTCGCTGACTAGCGGGTACGAGCAGTACTTC
TRBV5-1	TRBD1	NA	TRBJ1-6	CASSLDSTGGRNSPLHF	TGCGCCAGCAGCTTGGACTCGACAGGGGGGCGTAATTCACCCCTCCACTTT
TRBV5-4	TRBD1	NA	TRBJ1-6	CASSLGDRVSSPLHF	TGTGCCAGCAGCTTGGGGGACAGGGTATCGTCACCCCTCCACTTT
TRBV30	TRBD1	NA	TRBJ2-2	CAWSTGTGTGELFF	TGTGCCTGGAGTACCGGGACAGGCACCGGGGAGCTGTTTTTT
TRBV27	TRBD1	NA	TRBJ1-5	CASSPDRVYSEQPQHF	TGTGCCAGCAGCCCTGACAGGGTGTATTCTGAACAGCCCCAGCATTTT
TRBV10-1	TRBD2	few	TRBJ2-7	CASSPGGGLWEQYF	TGCGCCAGCAGTCCCGGGGGGGGCCTTTGGGAGCAGTACTTC
TRBV9	NA	NA	TRBJ2-5	CASSVNPLAGETQYF	TGTGCCAGCAGCGTAAATCCTTTGGCGGGCGAGACCCAGTACTTC
TRBV5-1	TRBD1	NA	TRBJ2-5	CASRRGETQYF	TGCGCCAGCCGCAGGGGGGAGACCCAGTACTTC
TRBV5-8	TRBD2	NA	TRBJ2-7	CASSRTSVEQYF	TGTGCCAGCAGCAGGACTAGCGTCGAGCAGTACTTC
TRBV2	TRBD1	NA	TRBJ1-4	CASREGQGGILFF	TGTGCCAGCAGGGAGGGACAGGGGGGAATTCTGTTTTTT
TRBV6-5	TRBD2	NA	TRBJ2-5	CASTARGGPETQYF	TGTGCCAGCACCGCACGGGGGGGACCGGAGACCCAGTACTTC
TRBV9	NA	NA	TRBJ1-4	CASSVQGAANEKLFF	TGTGCCAGCAGCGTACAGGGTGCGGCTAATGAAAAACTGTTTTTT
TRBV2	NA	NA	TRBJ1-5	CASSARVRQPQHF	TGTGCCAGCAGTGCCAGGGTCAGGCAGCCCCAGCATTTT
TRBV12-5	NA	once	TRBJ1-1	CASGPAREPGNTEAFF	TGTGCTAGTGGTCCCGCCCGTGAGCCTGGGAACACTGAAGCTTTCTTT
TRBV18	NA	NA	TRBJ1-4	CASSPKQVTTNEKLFF	TGTGCCAGCTCACCTAAACAAGTTACAACTAATGAAAAACTGTTTTTT
TRBV29-1	TRBD1	NA	TRBJ1-4	CSVGSGTGGTNEKLFF	TGCAGCGTTGGGTCGGGAACAGGGGGGACTAATGAAAAACTGTTTTTT
TRBV5-1	NA	NA	TRBJ1-4	CASSSQGIKDEKLFF	TGCGCCAGCAGCTCCCAGGGCATCAAGGATGAAAAACTGTTTTTT
TRBV4-1	NA	few	TRBJ2-5	CASSQGQAGETQYF	TGCGCCAGCAGCCAAGGACAGGCTGGAGAGACCCAGTACTTC
TRBV18	TRBD1	NA	TRBJ1-1	CASSPQLTGVNTEAFF	TGTGCCAGCTCACCCCAATTAACAGGGGTGAACACTGAAGCTTTCTTT
TRBV7-9	TRBD1	NA	TRBJ1-2	CASSRQGRDNYGYTF	TGTGCCAGCAGCCGACAGGGACGGGACAACTATGGCTACACCTTC
TRBV11-2	TRBD2	few	TRBJ2-7	CASSLDSSASGSYEQYF	TGTGCCAGCAGCTTAGATTCTTCGGCTAGCGGGAGCTACGAGCAGTACTTC
TRBV5-1	TRBD1	NA	TRBJ1-2	CASSLEGRTGRGYTF	TGCGCCAGCAGCTTGGAAGGGCGGACAGGGCGAGGCTACACCTTC
TRBV2	NA	few	TRBJ1-6	CASCREGGSGSPLHF	TGTGCCAGCTGCCGAGAGGGGGGTAGCGGGTCACCCCTCCACTTT
TRBV7-2	TRBD1	once	TRBJ1-2	CASSTRPLDRGFNYGYTF	TGTGCCAGCAGCACCCGCCCCTTGGACAGGGGATTTAACTATGGCTACACCTTC
TRBV27	TRBD2	NA	TRBJ2-3	CASSLTWRGSTDTQYF	TGTGCCAGCAGCCTCACCTGGCGGGGGTCCACAGATACGCAGTATTTT
TRBV30	TRBD2	NA	TRBJ2-3	CAWGAGTSGTDTQYF	TGTGCCTGGGGGGCCGGGACTAGCGGGACAGATACGCAGTATTTT
TRBV3-1/TRBV3-2	NA	NA	TRBJ2-1	CASSPLGGEQFF	TGTGCCAGCAGCCCCCTGGGGGGTGAGCAGTTCTTC
TRBV4-1	NA	few	TRBJ2-7	CASSPPLGPYEQYF	TGCGCCAGCAGCCCCCCGCTAGGCCCCTACGAGCAGTACTTC
TRBV9	TRBD1	NA	TRBJ1-1	CASSADRGSRNTEAFF	TGTGCCAGCAGCGCCGACAGGGGAAGTCGGAACACTGAAGCTTTCTTT
TRBV7-9	NA	NA	TRBJ1-3	CASSLAGTSTGNTIYF	TGTGCCAGCAGCTTAGCCGGGACATCTACTGGAAACACCATATATTTT
TRBV7-3	TRBD1	once	TRBJ2-3	CASSRDRGRKDTQYF	TGTGCCAGCAGCCGGGACAGGGGGCGAAAAGATACGCAGTATTTT
TRBV7-6	NA	NA	TRBJ2-1	CASSSGLSGVRNEQFF	TGTGCCAGCAGCTCAGGACTTTCGGGAGTTCGGAATGAGCAGTTCTTC
TRBV3-1/TRBV3-2	NA	NA	TRBJ1-4	CASSQGGTNEKLFF	TGTGCCAGCAGCCAGGGAGGAACTAATGAAAAACTGTTTTTT
TRBV18	NA	NA	TRBJ2-3	CASSPRGDSDTQYF	TGTGCCAGCTCACCTAGAGGGGACTCAGATACGCAGTATTTT
TRBV15	TRBD1	NA	TRBJ1-4	CATETGNGRGEKLFF	TGTGCCACCGAGACAGGGAATGGTAGGGGTGAAAAACTGTTTTTT
TRBV5-1	NA	NA	TRBJ2-7	CASSVQGSGSYEQYF	TGCGCCAGCAGCGTACAGGGTAGTGGCTCCTACGAGCAGTACTTC
TRBV5-5	NA	NA	TRBJ1-2	CASSLQGRGIYGYTF	TGTGCCAGCAGCTTGCAAGGCAGAGGAATCTATGGCTACACCTTC
TRBV28	NA	NA	TRBJ1-2	CATGGYDYGYTF	TGTGCCACCGGGGGGTATGACTATGGCTACACCTTC